The T cell receptor (beta chain) described here comes from a study of blood T cell repertoires in COVID-19. Germline V gene lookup returns CDR1 MNHEY and CDR2 SMNVEV (reference sequence). With 4 bases clipped from V and 3 bases from J, the junction kept 14 bases outside the gene matches. The CDR3 is 18 amino acids. The method was immunoSEQ multiplex PCR; TCRdb's version includes in-frame clones alone and lacks a portion of them. The data hold about 60,000 clones, with around four fifths observed a single time. J is TRBJ2-1 and V is TRBV27; 8 bases are shared with TRBD1. The source of this sequence is a woman in her 70s with acute or convalescent COVID-19. The sequencing input was peripheral blood. This CDR3 reads CASSSSWDRTQIYNEQFF. In nucleotides, the CDR3 is TGTGCCAGCAGTTCCTCGTGGGACAGGACACAAATCTACAATGAGCAGTTCTTC.